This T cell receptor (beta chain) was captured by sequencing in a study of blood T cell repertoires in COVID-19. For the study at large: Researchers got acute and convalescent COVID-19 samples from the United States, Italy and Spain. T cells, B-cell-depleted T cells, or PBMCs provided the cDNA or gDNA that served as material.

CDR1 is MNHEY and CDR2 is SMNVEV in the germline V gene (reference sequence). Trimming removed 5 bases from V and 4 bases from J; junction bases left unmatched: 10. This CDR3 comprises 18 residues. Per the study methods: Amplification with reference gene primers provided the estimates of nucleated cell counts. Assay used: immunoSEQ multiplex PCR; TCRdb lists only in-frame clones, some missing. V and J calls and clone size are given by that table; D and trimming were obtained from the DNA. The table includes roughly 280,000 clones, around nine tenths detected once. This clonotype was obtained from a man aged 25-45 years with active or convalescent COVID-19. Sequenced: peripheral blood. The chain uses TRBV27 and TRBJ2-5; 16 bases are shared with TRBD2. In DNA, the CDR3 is TGTGCCAGCAGTCCGGGACTAGCGGGGGGGCCGGGCGTAGAGACCCAGTACTTC. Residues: CASSPGLAGGPGVETQYF.